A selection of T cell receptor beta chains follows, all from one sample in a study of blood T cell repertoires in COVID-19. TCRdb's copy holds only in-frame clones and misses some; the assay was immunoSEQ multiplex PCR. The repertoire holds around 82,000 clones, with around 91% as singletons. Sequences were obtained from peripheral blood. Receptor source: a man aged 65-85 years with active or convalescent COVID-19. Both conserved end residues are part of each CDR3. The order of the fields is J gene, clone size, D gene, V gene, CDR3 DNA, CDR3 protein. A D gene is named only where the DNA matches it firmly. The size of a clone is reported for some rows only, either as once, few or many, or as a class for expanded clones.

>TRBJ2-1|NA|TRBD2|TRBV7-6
TGTGCCAGCAGCTTTGGTAGCGGGGGGGCCGATGAGCAGTTCTTC
CASSFGSGGADEQFF
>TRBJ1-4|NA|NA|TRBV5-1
TGCGCCAGCAGCCGAAACAGGGAGGGTGAAAAACTGTTTTTT
CASSRNREGEKLFF
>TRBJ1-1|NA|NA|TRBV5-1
TGCGCCAGCAGCCTTGAGACAAACACTGAAGCTTTCTTT
CASSLETNTEAFF
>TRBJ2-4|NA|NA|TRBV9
TGTGCCCGCAGCGTGGGGGCGGGGGTTTTGGGCAAAAACATTCAGTACTTC
CARSVGAGVLGKNIQYF
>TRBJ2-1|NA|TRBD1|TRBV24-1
TGTGCCACCAGTGACACGGACAGGGGAAATGAGCAGTTCTTC
CATSDTDRGNEQFF
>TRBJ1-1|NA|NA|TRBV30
TGTGCCTGGAGTGGTGCGGGAAACACTGAAGCTTTCTTT
CAWSGAGNTEAFF
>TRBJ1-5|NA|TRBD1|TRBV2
TGTGCCAGCAGTGACAGGGGGCACAGTCAGCCCCAGCATTTT
CASSDRGHSQPQHF
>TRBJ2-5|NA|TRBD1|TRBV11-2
TGTGCCAGCAGCTCCCGGACAGGGGGTTTAACAGAGACCCAGTACTTC
CASSSRTGGLTETQYF
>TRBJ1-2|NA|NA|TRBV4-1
TGCGCCAGCAGCCACCGACAGCCGTCTAACGGGTATGGCTACACCTTC
CASSHRQPSNGYGYTF
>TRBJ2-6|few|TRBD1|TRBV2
TGTGCCAGCCTGACAGGGCTTGGGGCCAACGTCCTGACTTTC
CASLTGLGANVLTF
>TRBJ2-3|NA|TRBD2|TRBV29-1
TGCAGCGCAACCCCCCGGGCTAGCGGAAGCACAGATACGCAGTATTTT
CSATPRASGSTDTQYF
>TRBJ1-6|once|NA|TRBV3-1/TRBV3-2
TGTGCCAGCAGCCACTCGACAGGTTACCTCCCCCTCCACTTT
CASSHSTGYLPLHF
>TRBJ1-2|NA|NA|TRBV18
TGTGCCAGCTCACCACCGGCCCTCACAGGGAACTATGGCTACACCTTC
CASSPPALTGNYGYTF
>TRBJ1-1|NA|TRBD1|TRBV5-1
TGCGCCAGCAGCCCCACCAGGGGGTCAGATGAAGCTTTCTTT
CASSPTRGSDEAFF
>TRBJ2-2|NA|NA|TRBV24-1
TGTGCCACCAGTGATTTTTTCCCTGGCCCGGGACTGCATACCGGGGAGCTGTTTTTT
CATSDFFPGPGLHTGELFF
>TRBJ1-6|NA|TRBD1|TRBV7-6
TGTGCCAGCAGCTACTCGGACAGGGATAATTCACCCCTCCACTTT
CASSYSDRDNSPLHF
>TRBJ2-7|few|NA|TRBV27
TGTGCCAGCAGCTACCAGGGGCACTCCTACGAGCAGTACTTC
CASSYQGHSYEQYF
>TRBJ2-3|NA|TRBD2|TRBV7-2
TGTGCCAGCAGCCCGCGAGGCGGGGGGGCAGGAGATACGCAGTATTTT
CASSPRGGGAGDTQYF
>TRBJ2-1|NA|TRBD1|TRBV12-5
TGTGCTAGTGGTTTGGTACTCGGGACAGGGGACCATGAGCAGTTCTTC
CASGLVLGTGDHEQFF
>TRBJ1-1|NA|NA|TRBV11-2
TGTGCCAGCAGTACAGGGATGTCGAACACTGAAGCTTTCTTT
CASSTGMSNTEAFF
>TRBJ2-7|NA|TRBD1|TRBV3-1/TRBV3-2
TGTGCCAGCAGCTCAAGGACAGGTGAGAACGAGCAGTACTTC
CASSSRTGENEQYF
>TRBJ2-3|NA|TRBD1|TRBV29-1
TGCAGCGTTGAAGTGGGACAGGGGAGGATTGCAGATACGCAGTATTTT
CSVEVGQGRIADTQYF
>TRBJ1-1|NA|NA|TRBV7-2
TGTGCCAGCAGCCCCAGATTCTTCACTGAAGCTTTCTTT
CASSPRFFTEAFF
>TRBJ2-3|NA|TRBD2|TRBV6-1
TGTGCCAGCAGTGAAGGCGGGGGGGCCTATACGCAGTATTTT
CASSEGGGAYTQYF
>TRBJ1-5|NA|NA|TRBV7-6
TGTGCCAGCAGCCGACAGGCCGGGGGGAATCAGCCCCAGCATTTT
CASSRQAGGNQPQHF
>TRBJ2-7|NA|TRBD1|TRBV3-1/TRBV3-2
TGTGCCAGCAGCCCCTGGGACAGGGAGATCGAGCAGTACTTC
CASSPWDREIEQYF
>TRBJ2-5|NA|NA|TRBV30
TGTGCCTGGAGTGTACTGTCGGGGTTCGAGACCCAGTACTTC
CAWSVLSGFETQYF
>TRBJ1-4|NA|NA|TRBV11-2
TGTGCCAGCAGGGACCGGGGTACGGGGTTGCGCACTAATGAAAAACTGTTTTTT
CASRDRGTGLRTNEKLFF
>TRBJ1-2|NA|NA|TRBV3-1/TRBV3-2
TGTGCCAGCAGCCAACGGACAGTTTGGGATGGCTACACCTTC
CASSQRTVWDGYTF
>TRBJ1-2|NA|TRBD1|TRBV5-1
TGCGCCAGCAGCTTCGACAGGGATAACTATGGCTACACCTTC
CASSFDRDNYGYTF
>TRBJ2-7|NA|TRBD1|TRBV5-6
TGTGCCAGCAGCTTGGGACAGGGCCGGTTAGAGCAGTACTTC
CASSLGQGRLEQYF
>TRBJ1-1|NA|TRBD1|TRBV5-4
TGTGCCAGCAGCTTGGCTACAGGGGACACTGAAGCTTTCTTT
CASSLATGDTEAFF
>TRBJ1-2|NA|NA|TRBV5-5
TGTGCCAGCAGCTTCGTATCCCAGGGTTATGGCTACACCTTC
CASSFVSQGYGYTF
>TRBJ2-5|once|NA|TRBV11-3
TGTGCCAGCAGCTTAGATGGGAGACAAGAGACCCAGTACTTC
CASSLDGRQETQYF
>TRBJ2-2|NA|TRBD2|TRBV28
TGTGCCAGCAGTTTGACTCGACTAGCGGGGGGAGGGACCGGGGAGCTGTTTTTT
CASSLTRLAGGGTGELFF
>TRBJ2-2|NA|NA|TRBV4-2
TGTGCCAGCAGCCAGGCGGGGATTTCCACCGGGGAGCTGTTTTTT
CASSQAGISTGELFF
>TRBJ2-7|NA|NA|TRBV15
TGTGCCACCAGCAGAGATCGTGAAGGGGACGAGCAGTACTTC
CATSRDREGDEQYF
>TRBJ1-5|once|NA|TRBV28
TGTGCCAGCAGCCGAAGGGGGAATCAGCCCCAGCATTTT
CASSRRGNQPQHF
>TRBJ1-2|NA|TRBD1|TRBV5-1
TGCGCCAGCAGCTACTTAAAGGGACAGGGGGCGTATGGCTACACCTTC
CASSYLKGQGAYGYTF
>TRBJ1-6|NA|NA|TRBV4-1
TGCGCCAGCAGCCAAGAATCCGGGGGGACTATTTATAATTCACCCCTCCACTTT
CASSQESGGTIYNSPLHF
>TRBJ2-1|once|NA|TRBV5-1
TGCGCCAGCAGCTTCCCACAGGGCAATGAGCAGTTCTTC
CASSFPQGNEQFF
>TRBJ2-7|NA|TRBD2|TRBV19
TGTGCCAGTAGTATAGGACGGATTAAAAAGCGGGGGGGCCAGGACGAGCAGTACTTC
CASSIGRIKKRGGQDEQYF
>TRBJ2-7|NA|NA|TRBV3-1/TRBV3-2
TGTGCCAGCAGCCTCGACAGGTTCTACGAGCAGTACTTC
CASSLDRFYEQYF
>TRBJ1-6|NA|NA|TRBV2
TGTGCCAGCAGTGGACAGGCGAGCTCCTATAATTCACCCCTCCACTTT
CASSGQASSYNSPLHF
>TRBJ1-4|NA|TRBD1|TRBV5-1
TGCGCCAGCAGCTTGAAGGGGGCGGAAGAAGAAAAACTGTTTTTT
CASSLKGAEEEKLFF
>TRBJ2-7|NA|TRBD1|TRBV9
TGTGCCAGCAGCCCCCGGGACAGTCCCTACGAGCAGTACTTC
CASSPRDSPYEQYF
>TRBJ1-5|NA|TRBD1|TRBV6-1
TGTGCCAGCAGTGAAAGATACAGGGGGTACGATCAGCCCCAGCATTTT
CASSERYRGYDQPQHF
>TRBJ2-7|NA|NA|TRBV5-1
TGCGCCAGCAGCTTTCAGGCCGGCGGGGCATCCTACGAGCAGTACTTC
CASSFQAGGASYEQYF
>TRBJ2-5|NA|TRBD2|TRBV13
TGTGCCAGCAGCCCGGGACTAGCGGGGGGTCCCAATCAAGAGACCCAGTACTTC
CASSPGLAGGPNQETQYF
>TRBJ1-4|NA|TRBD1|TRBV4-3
TGCGCCAGCAGCCAAGATGGGGACAGGGGGAATGAAAAACTGTTTTTT
CASSQDGDRGNEKLFF
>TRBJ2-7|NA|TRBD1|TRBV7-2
TGTGCCAGCACCCTGGGGCAGGGGGCCTACGAGCAGTACTTC
CASTLGQGAYEQYF